This passage covers 7 T cell receptor beta chains from one sample sequenced in a study. From the 5' RACE reads, TCRdb called clonotypes with MiXCR, one entry per CDR3 protein. The sample has 25,000 to 35,000 distinct CDR3 sequences, less than 25% seen once. The sequencing input was memory CD4+ T cells sorted from blood. Subset meaning: memory CD4+ T cells, CD4+CD45RO+CD25-. These receptors originate from a female donor with breast cancer.

Comment on this clonotype: A much larger clone lies one base from this, so it may be a read error. The rearrangement joins TRBV20-1 to TRBJ2-7, with TRBD2 matching over 7 bases. The germline gives CDR1 DFQATT, CDR2 SNEGSKA (reference sequence). This CDR3 region has 16 residues. With V trimmed by 0 bases and J by 5 bases, 13 bases remained unmatched. Here the CDR3 reads CSARDLRTRGRDEQYF. CDR3 coding DNA: TGCAGTGCTAGAGATCTTAGGACTAGAGGGAGGGACGAGCAGTACTTC.

This chain connects TRBV12-3 or TRBV12-4 to TRBJ1-5, with TRBD1 matching 8 bases. J lost 3 bases, V lost 3 bases, and 4 bases had no gene match. The CDR3 spans 15 residues. The CDR3 bases are TGTGCCAGCAGTTTCGCCCAGGGGGCCAATCAGCCCCAGCATTTT. Translating gives CASSFAQGANQPQHF.

This clonotype is medium-sized in the sample. In nucleotides, the CDR3 is TGTGCCAGCAGCCAAGATTCCGGAAAAATCGGGACCTACGAGCAGTACTTC. Protein product: CASSQDSGKIGTYEQYF. The rearrangement uses TRBV4-2 and TRBJ2-7, with a tentative D call TRBD2 (5 bases). Trimming took 0 bases from V and 2 from J, leaving 17 bases between them. The CDR3 has 17 amino acids. Germline V lookup: CDR1 LGHNA, CDR2 YNFKEQ.

This clonotype was detected many times. This rearrangement joins TRBV12-3 or TRBV12-4 to TRBJ2-1, with TRBD2 matching 7 bases. V gave up 4 bases and J gave up 5 bases; unmatched junction bases: 11. The CDR3 spans 16 residues. The CDR3 DNA sequence: TGTGCCAGCAGTTCCCTAGCCGGGACTACCAACAATGAGCAGTTCTTC. Its protein is CASSSLAGTTNNEQFF.

The table lists this clonotype with a few counts. V is TRBV10-3 and J is TRBJ2-7; 12 bases are shared with TRBD2. The CDR3 is 15 amino acids. CDR1 and CDR2 (germline): ENHRY, SYGVKD. V dropped 6 bases and J dropped 2; count of bases not matched to a gene: 5. The CDR3 protein is CAISPRTSGTYEQYF. Here the CDR3 DNA reads TGTGCCATCAGCCCTCGGACTAGCGGGACCTACGAGCAGTACTTC.

V and J are TRBV20-1 and TRBJ2-7; 10 nucleotides agree with TRBD2. The V and J ends lost 5 bases and 3 bases, in that order; junction bases with no gene match: 7. Germline CDR1 is DFQATT and CDR2 is SNEGSKA (reference sequence). This CDR3 has 14 amino acids. CDR3 DNA sequence: TGCAGTGCTGCGCCGCTAGCGGGAGACTACGAGCAGTACTTC. Translated, it gives CSAAPLAGDYEQYF.

This clonotype was detected many times. The chain joins TRBV5-1 to TRBJ1-1; D gene ambiguous. The length of the CDR3 is 13 residues. Trimming pared 0 bases from V and 0 bases from J, leaving 3 bases between. In germline, CDR1 is SGHRS, CDR2 YFSETQ. The CDR3 here is CASSLVLNTEAFF. The CDR3, as DNA: TGCGCCAGCAGCTTGGTACTGAACACTGAAGCTTTCTTT.